This T cell receptor (beta chain) was sequenced in a study of T-cell reconstitution after alpha-beta-depleted transplantation in children. Findings and limits, study-wide: The origin of high day-60 TCRbeta diversity in some patients lay in surviving recipient T cells and thymic progenitors. Reportedly, only several hundred clones from non-depleted graft cells drove alpha-beta T-cell counts at about two months. A year post-transplant, T-cell counts and diversity derived mostly from newly produced T cells.

Germline CDR1 SGHRS, CDR2 YFSETQ. V was clipped by 5 bases and J by 2 bases; unmatched bases: 1. CDR3 length: 13 amino acids. Unique molecular identifiers were used to barcode this TCRbeta library. TCRdb re-called the PCR reads through MiXCR, storing one row per CDR3 protein. The sample includes 500,000 to 650,000 distinct CDR3 sequences, under 15% of them seen just once. This clonotype was detected only a few times. Antigen unknown. The chain couples TRBV5-1 to TRBJ2-7, with TRBD1 matching 10 bases. The sequence was collected from a male patient aged 10 to 17 who had a stem cell transplant for acute myeloid leukemia, so the T cells may come from the graft donor. The sequencing used PBMCs, mostly from graft donor cells, collected 360 days after TCRalphabeta/CD19-depleted stem cell transplant. This CDR3 reads CASRTGGTYEQYF. In DNA form, the CDR3 reads TGCGCCAGCAGGACAGGGGGCACCTACGAGCAGTACTTC. Looking up the rest from reference TRBV5-1 and TRBJ2-7 gives the full variable domain: KAGVTQTPRYLIKTRGQQVTLSCSPISGHRSVSWYQQTPGQGLQFLFEYFSETQRNKGNFPGRFSGRQFSNSRSEMNVSTLELGDSALYLCASRTGGTYEQYFGPGTRLTVT.